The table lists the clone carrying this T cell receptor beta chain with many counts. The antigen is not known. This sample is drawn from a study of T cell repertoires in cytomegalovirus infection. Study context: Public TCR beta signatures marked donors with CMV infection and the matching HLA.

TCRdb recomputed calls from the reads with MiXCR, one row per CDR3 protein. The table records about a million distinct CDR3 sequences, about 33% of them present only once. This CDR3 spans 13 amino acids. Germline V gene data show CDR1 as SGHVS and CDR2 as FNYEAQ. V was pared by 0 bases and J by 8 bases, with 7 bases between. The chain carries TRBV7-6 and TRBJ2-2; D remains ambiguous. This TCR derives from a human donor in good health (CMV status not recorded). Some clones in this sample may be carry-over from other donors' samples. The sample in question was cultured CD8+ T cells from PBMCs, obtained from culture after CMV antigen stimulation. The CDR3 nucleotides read TGTGCCAGCAGCTTAGCAACGGTGGGGGAGCTGTTTTTT. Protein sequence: CASSLATVGELFF.